The clone carrying this T cell receptor (beta chain) was observed a handful of times. This CDR3 is built from 14 residues. Trimming removed 1 base from V and 4 bases from J, with 14 bases in between. Germline CDR1 reads GTSNPN; CDR2 reads SVGIG (reference sequence). RNA extraction was followed by reverse transcription into cDNA, which acted as the sequencing template. Sequenced by immunoSEQ multiplex PCR; TCRdb stores in-frame clones only, minus some. The sample shows about 98,000 clones, 40% to 55% of them seen only once. The data originate from a study of CD8+ T cells in alopecia areata. Background on the study: Treatment with tofacitinib (6 to 18 months) was followed by 6 months off drug.

The chain links TRBV30 to TRBJ2-7, with a possible D match to TRBD2 (6 bases). The receptor was derived from a human donor with alopecia areata. The sequencing input was CD4+ T cells sorted from blood. CDR3 sequence: CAWSGYPEGYEQYF. Here the CDR3 DNA reads TGTGCCTGGAGTGGATACCCGGAGGGTTACGAGCAGTACTTC.